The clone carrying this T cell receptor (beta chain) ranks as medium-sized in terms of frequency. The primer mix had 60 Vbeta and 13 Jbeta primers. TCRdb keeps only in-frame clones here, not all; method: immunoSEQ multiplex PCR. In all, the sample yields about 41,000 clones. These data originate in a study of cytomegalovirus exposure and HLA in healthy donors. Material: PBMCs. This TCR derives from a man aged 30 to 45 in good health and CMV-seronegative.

The CDR3 DNA reads as TGTGCCAGCAGCCAAGATATACGAGGACTTAATAGCAATCAGCCCCAGCATTTT. Translating it yields CASSQDIRGLNSNQPQHF. The V call is TRBV4-2, the J call TRBJ1-5; D ambiguous. CDR3 length equals 18 residues. Trimming took 0 bases from V and 0 from J, leaving 15 bases between them. The germline CDR1 and CDR2 sequences are LGHNA and YNFKEQ.